This TCR beta chain stems from a study of T cells in Graves' hyperthyroidism and ophthalmopathy. Study-level points and caveats: In the blood, most expanded thyroid clonotypes above 0.001 appeared as well.

The CDR3 runs 15 residues. Trimming left V 5 bases short and J 6 bases short, with 19 bases between. Germline CDR1 is SEHNR and CDR2 is FQNEAQ (reference sequence). A NOSPECS grade of at least 4, a Clinical Activity Score of at least 3 and duration under 3 months were recorded in ophthalmopathy patients. The table lists this clonotype with many counts. Its antigen remains unknown. RNA transcripts yielded amplified TCR beta CDR3 regions. The study used the HTBI primer set for a first-round RT-PCR of the TCR CDR3. From the multiplex PCR reads, TCRdb called clonotypes with MiXCR, one entry per CDR3 protein. The sample shows hundreds of thousands of distinct CDR3 sequences, about 16% of them seen only once.

The source is a woman between 35 and 50 years old with Graves' ophthalmopathy. The rearrangement links TRBV7-9 to TRBJ1-1; D gene ambiguous. Sequenced input: blood. The CDR3 DNA sequence: TGTGCCAGCAGCCCTCTTAATCGGGAAGTCTCTGAAGCTTTCTTT. This sequence encodes CASSPLNREVSEAFF. Full variable domain (remainder filled in from reference TRBV7-9 and TRBJ1-1): DTGVSQNPRHKITKRGQNVTFRCDPISEHNRLYWYRQTLGQGPEFLTYFQNEAQLEKSRLLSDRFSAERPKGSFSTLEIQRTEQGDSAMYLCASSPLNREVSEAFFGQGTRLTVV.